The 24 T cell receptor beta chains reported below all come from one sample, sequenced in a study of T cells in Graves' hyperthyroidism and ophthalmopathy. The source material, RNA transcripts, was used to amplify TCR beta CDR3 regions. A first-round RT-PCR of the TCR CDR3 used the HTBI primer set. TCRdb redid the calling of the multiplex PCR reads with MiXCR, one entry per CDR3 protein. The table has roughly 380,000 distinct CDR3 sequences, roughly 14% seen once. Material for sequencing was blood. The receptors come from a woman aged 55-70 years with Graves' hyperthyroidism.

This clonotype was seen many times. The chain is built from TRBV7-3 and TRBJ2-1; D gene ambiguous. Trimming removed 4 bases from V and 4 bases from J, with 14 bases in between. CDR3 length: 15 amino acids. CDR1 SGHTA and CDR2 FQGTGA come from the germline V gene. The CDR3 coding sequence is TGTGCCAGCAGCTCGACACCTTCAACTTACAATGAGCAGTTCTTC. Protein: CASSSTPSTYNEQFF.

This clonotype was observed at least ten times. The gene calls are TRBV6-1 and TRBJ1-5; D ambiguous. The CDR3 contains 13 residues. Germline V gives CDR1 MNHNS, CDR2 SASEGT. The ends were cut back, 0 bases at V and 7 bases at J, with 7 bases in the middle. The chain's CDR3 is CASSEAGRQPQHF. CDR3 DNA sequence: TGTGCCAGCAGTGAAGCGGGCAGGCAGCCCCAGCATTTT.

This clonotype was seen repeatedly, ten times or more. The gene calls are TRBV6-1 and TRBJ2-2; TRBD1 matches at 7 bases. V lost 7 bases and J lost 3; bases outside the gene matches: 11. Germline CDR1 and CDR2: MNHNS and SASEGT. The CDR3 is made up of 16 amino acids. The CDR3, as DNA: TGTGCCAGCACCCCCGACAGGGACACTGACACCGGGGAGCTGTTTTTT. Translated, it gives CASTPDRDTDTGELFF.

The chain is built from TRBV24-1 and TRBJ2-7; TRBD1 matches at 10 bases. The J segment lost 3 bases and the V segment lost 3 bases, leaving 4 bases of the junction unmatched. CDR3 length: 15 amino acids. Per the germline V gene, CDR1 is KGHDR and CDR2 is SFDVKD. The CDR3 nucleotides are TGTGCCACCAGTGATACACGGACAGGGGGCTACGAGCAGTACTTC. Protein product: CATSDTRTGGYEQYF.

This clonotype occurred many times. The CDR3 nucleotides are TGTGCCAGCAGCCCAGTTTTACCCCGGCCAGACACTGAAGCTTTCTTT. Translating it yields CASSPVLPRPDTEAFF. The V call is TRBV7-9, the J call TRBJ1-1; no clear D gene. CDR1 and CDR2 from the germline V gene are SEHNR and FQNEAQ (reference sequence). Trimming took 5 bases from V and 3 from J, leaving 19 bases between them. There are 16 residues in the CDR3.

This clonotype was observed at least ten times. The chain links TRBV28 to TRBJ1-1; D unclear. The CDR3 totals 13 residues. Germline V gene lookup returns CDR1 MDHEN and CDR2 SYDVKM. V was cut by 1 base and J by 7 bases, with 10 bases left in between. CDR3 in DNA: TGTGCCAGCAGTTTATCACGGGTTGGTGAAGCTTTCTTT. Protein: CASSLSRVGEAFF.

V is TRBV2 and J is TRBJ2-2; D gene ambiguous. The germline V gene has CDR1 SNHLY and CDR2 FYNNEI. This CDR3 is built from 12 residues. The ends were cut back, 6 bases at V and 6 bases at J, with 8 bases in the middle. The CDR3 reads CASRPQSGELFF. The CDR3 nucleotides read TGTGCCAGCAGGCCCCAATCCGGGGAGCTGTTTTTT. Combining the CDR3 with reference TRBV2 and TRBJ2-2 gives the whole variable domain EPEVTQTPSHQVTQMGQEVILRCVPISNHLYFYWYRQILGQKVEFLVSFYNNEISEKSEIFDDQFSVERPDGSNFTLKIRSTKLEDSAMYFCASRPQSGELFFGEGSRLTVL.

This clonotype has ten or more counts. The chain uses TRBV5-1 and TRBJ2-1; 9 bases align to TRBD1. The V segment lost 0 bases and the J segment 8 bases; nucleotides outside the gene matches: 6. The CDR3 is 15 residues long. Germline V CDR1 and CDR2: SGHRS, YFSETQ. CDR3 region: CASSLDGTGFDEQFF. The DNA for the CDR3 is TGCGCCAGCAGCTTGGACGGGACAGGGTTCGATGAGCAGTTCTTC.

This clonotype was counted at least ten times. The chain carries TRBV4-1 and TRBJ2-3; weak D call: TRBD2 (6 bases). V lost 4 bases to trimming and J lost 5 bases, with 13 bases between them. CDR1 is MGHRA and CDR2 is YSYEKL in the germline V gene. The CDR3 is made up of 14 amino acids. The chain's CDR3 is CASSLSPSVDTQYF. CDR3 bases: TGCGCCAGCAGCCTGTCCCCTAGCGTAGATACGCAGTATTTT.

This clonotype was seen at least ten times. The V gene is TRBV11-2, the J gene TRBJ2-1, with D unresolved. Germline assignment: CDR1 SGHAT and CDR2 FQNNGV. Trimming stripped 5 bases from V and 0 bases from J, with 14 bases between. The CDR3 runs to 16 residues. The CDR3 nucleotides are TGTGCCAGCAGCCCCCGGATATTAAGCTCCTACAATGAGCAGTTCTTC. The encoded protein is CASSPRILSSYNEQFF.

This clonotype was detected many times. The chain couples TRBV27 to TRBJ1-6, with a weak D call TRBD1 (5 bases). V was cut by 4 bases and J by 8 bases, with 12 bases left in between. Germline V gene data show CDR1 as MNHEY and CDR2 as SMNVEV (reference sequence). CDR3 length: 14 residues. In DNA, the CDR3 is TGTGCCAGCAGTTACCAGGGCGGGTATTCACCCCTCCACTTT. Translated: CASSYQGGYSPLHF.

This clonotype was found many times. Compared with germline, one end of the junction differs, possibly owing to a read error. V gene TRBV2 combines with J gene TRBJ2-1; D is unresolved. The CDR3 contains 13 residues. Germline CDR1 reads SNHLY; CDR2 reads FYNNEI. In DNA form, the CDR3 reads TGTGCCAGCAGTGAAGGGGGTCACGCTAGATCGGTCTTC. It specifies CASSEGGHARSVF.

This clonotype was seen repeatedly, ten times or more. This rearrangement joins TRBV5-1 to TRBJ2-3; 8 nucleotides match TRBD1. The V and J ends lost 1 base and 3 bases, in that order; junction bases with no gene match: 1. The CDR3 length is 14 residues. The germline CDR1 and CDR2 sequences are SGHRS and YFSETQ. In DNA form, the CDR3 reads TGCGCCAGCAGCTTGTGGGACAGGACAGATACGCAGTATTTT. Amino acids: CASSLWDRTDTQYF.

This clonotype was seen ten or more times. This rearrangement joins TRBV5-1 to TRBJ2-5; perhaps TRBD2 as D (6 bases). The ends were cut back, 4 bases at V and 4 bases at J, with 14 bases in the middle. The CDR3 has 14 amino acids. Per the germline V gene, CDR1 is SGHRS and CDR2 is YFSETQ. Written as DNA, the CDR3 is TGCGCCAGCAGCCCAGGGACTTCAGGAGAGACCCAGTACTTC. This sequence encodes CASSPGTSGETQYF.

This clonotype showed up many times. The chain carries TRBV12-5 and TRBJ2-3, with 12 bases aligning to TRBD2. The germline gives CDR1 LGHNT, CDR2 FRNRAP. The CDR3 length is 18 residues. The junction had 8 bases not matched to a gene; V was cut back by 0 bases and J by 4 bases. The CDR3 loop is CASGLVTGLAGRSDTQYF. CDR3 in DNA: TGTGCTAGTGGTTTGGTCACAGGACTAGCGGGACGTTCAGATACGCAGTATTTT.

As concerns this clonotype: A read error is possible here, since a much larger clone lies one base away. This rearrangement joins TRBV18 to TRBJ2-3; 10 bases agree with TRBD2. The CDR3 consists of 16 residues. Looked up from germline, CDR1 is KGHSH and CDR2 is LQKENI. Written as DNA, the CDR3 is TGTGCCAGCTCACCTTCTAGCGGGAGAGGGACAGATACGCGGTATTTT. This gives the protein CASSPSSGRGTDTRYF.

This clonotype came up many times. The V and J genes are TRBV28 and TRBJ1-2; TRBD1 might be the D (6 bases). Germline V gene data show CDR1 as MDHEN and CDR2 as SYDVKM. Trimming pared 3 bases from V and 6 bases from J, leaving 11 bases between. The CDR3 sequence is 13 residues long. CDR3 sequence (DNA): TGTGCCAGCAGTTTCAGGGGTGGAAATGGCTACACCTTC. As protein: CASSFRGGNGYTF.

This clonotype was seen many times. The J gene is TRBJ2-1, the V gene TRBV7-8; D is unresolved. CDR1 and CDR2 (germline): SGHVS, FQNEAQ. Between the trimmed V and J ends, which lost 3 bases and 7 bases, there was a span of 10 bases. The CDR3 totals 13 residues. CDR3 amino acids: CASSFAVRNEQFF. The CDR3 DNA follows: TGTGCCAGCAGCTTCGCGGTTCGAAATGAGCAGTTCTTC.

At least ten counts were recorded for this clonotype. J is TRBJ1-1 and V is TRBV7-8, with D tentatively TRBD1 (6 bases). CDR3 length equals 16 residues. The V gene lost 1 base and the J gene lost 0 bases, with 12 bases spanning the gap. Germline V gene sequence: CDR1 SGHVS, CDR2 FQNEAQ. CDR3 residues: CASSLESRGMNTEAFF. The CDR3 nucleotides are TGTGCCAGCAGCTTAGAAAGCAGGGGCATGAACACTGAAGCTTTCTTT.

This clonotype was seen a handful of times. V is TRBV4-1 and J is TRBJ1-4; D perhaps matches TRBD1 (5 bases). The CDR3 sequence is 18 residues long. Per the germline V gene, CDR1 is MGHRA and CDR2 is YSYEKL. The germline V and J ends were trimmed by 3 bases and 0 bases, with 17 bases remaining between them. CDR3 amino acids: CASSQSKGGTATNEKLFF. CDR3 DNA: TGCGCCAGCAGCCAGTCAAAGGGAGGGACTGCAACTAATGAAAAACTGTTTTTT.

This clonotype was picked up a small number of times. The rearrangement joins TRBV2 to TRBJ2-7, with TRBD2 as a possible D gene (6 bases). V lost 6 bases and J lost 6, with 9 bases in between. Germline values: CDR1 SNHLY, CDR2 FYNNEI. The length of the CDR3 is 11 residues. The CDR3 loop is CASRGGSEQYF. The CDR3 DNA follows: TGTGCCAGCAGGGGGGGTTCCGAGCAGTACTTC. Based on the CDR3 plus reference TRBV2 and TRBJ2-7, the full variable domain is EPEVTQTPSHQVTQMGQEVILRCVPISNHLYFYWYRQILGQKVEFLVSFYNNEISEKSEIFDDQFSVERPDGSNFTLKIRSTKLEDSAMYFCASRGGSEQYFGPGTRLTVT.

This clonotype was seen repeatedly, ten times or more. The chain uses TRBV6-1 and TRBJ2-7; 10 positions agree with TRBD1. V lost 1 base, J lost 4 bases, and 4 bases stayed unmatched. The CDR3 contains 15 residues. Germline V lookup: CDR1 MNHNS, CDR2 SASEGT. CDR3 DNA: TGTGCCAGCAGTGAAGGGGACAGGGGACTTTACGAGCAGTACTTC. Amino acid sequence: CASSEGDRGLYEQYF.

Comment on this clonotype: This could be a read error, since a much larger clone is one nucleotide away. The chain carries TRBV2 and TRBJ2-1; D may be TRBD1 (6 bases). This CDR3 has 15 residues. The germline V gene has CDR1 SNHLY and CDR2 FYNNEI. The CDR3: CASSEGTETYNEQSF. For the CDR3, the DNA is TGTGCCAGCAGTGAAGGGACAGAAACCTACAATGAGCAGTCCTTC.

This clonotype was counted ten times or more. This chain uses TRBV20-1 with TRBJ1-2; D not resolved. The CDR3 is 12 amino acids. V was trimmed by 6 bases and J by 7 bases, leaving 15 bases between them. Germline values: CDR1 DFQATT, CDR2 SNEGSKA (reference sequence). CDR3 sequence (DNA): TGCAGTGCAAAGGGCCTCTCACCTGGCTACACCTTC. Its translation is CSAKGLSPGYTF.